This T cell receptor (beta chain) was retrieved from a study of T cells in Graves' hyperthyroidism and ophthalmopathy. Researchers took RNA transcripts and amplified the TCR beta CDR3 regions from them. HTBI primers were used for first-round RT-PCR of the TCR CDR3. TCRdb processed the multiplex PCR reads anew with MiXCR; each CDR3 protein has one entry. The table shows a few hundred thousand distinct CDR3 sequences, with approximately 15% occurring only once. Clinical symptoms, serum thyroxine, TRAb, thyroid ultrasound and orbital computed tomography informed diagnoses. CDR3 length: 16 amino acids. Germline values: CDR1 KGHSH, CDR2 LQKENI. Trimming took off 2 bases at V and 4 bases at J, with 18 bases between the two ends.

The sequenced sample consisted of blood. The clonotype was recovered from a woman in her thirties or forties with Graves' ophthalmopathy. The V gene is TRBV18, the J gene TRBJ2-7, with TRBD2 as a possible D gene (6 bases). The CDR3 region is CASSPELGLGRYEQYF. The CDR3 nucleotides are TGTGCCAGCTCACCAGAGTTGGGACTGGGGCGGTACGAGCAGTACTTC.